The rows below give T cell receptor beta chains drawn from one sample of a study of CD8 T cells in ankylosing spondylitis. TCRdb reprocessed the 5' RACE reads via MiXCR and lists one record per CDR3 protein. The data show hundreds of thousands of distinct CDR3 sequences, roughly 8.2% seen once. The source material was blood, either unsorted or a sorted T cell fraction (not recorded which). The receptors derive from a female donor with ankylosing spondylitis or in good health (not recorded which). Each CDR3 is given with its conserved first and last residue. A D gene is named only where the DNA matches it firmly. The listing skips clone size in some rows; elsewhere it reads once, few, many or a size class.

v_call	d_call	clone_size	j_call	cdr3_aa	cdr3_nt
TRBV27	-	many	TRBJ1-2	CASSLVGRQDYGYTF	TGTGCCAGCAGTTTGGTGGGACGACAGGACTATGGCTACACCTTC
TRBV3-1	-	many	TRBJ2-7	CASSQDLNGEQYF	TGTGCCAGCAGCCAAGATCTTAACGGTGAGCAGTACTTC
TRBV30	-	many	TRBJ2-1	CAWSVLGHEQFF	TGTGCCTGGAGTGTGTTGGGCCATGAGCAGTTCTTC
TRBV12-3/TRBV12-4	TRBD2	many	TRBJ2-1	CASSSGTSGGSSYNEQFF	TGTGCCAGCAGTTCCGGGACTAGCGGGGGCAGCTCCTACAATGAGCAGTTCTTC
TRBV5-1	-	many	TRBJ2-5	CASSFFQGETQYF	TGCGCCAGCAGCTTCTTTCAGGGGGAGACCCAGTACTTC
TRBV5-1	TRBD2	many	TRBJ2-1	CASSSLAGGRNEQFF	TGCGCCAGCAGCTCCCTAGCGGGAGGGCGTAATGAGCAGTTCTTC
TRBV7-2	-	few	TRBJ2-1	CASSLDSNEQFF	TGTGCCAGCAGCTTAGACTCCAATGAGCAGTTCTTC
TRBV7-2	-	many	TRBJ1-4	CASSWSATNEKLFF	TGTGCCAGCAGCTGGTCGGCAACTAATGAAAAACTGTTTTTT
TRBV7-6	-	many	TRBJ2-4	CASSLGAEKNIQYF	TGTGCCAGCAGCTTAGGGGCGGAAAAAAACATTCAGTACTTC
TRBV7-2	-	-	TRBJ2-7	CASGLRVGYEQYF	TGTGCCAGCGGCTTAAGGGTGGGATACGAGCAGTACTTC
TRBV30	-	many	TRBJ2-5	CAWSVVMGGETQYF	TGTGCCTGGAGTGTAGTGATGGGAGGAGAGACCCAGTACTTC
TRBV7-2	-	-	TRBJ2-7	CAGNNGQPYEQYF	TGTGCCGGCAACAATGGACAGCCCTACGAGCAGTACTTC
TRBV6-1	TRBD2	many	TRBJ2-2	CASTGLAYTLPGELFF	TGTGCCTCCACGGGACTAGCGTATACGTTACCCGGGGAGCTGTTTTTT
TRBV15	-	many	TRBJ2-5	CATSGRETQYF	TGTGCCACCAGCGGCCGAGAGACCCAGTACTTC
TRBV5-1	-	many	TRBJ2-3	CASSRPSDTQYF	TGCGCCAGCTCCCGTCCATCTGATACGCAGTATTTT
TRBV12-3/TRBV12-4	-	many	TRBJ2-5	CATLTSETQYF	TGTGCCACCCTAACGAGCGAGACCCAGTACTTC
TRBV10-3	TRBD2	many	TRBJ2-5	CAITPGLASQETQYF	TGTGCCATCACCCCGGGACTAGCAAGCCAAGAGACCCAGTACTTC
TRBV20-1	-	-	TRBJ2-7	CSATRGGPYEQYF	TGCAGTGCTACCAGGGGGGGGCCCTACGAGCAGTACTTC
TRBV20-1	-	many	TRBJ2-3	CSAPPSSPSTDTQYF	TGCAGTGCACCACCTAGCAGCCCTAGCACAGATACGCAGTATTTT
TRBV6-2/TRBV6-3	-	few	TRBJ2-7	CASSPHGDAYEQYF	TGTGCCAGCAGCCCCCATGGGGACGCCTACGAGCAGTACTTC
TRBV10-3	-	many	TRBJ2-1	CAISESWSPHTEQFF	TGTGCCATCAGTGAGTCGTGGTCCCCACACACTGAGCAGTTCTTC
TRBV7-9	-	few	TRBJ2-7	CASSFEGRAYEQYF	TGTGCCAGCAGCTTCGAGGGCCGAGCCTACGAGCAGTACTTC
TRBV19	TRBD1	few	TRBJ2-1	CASSGNRGHEQFF	TGTGCCAGTAGTGGAAACAGGGGGCATGAGCAGTTCTTC
TRBV18	TRBD1	many	TRBJ1-1	CASSYDRGDTEAFF	TGTGCCAGCTCGTACGACAGGGGGGACACTGAAGCTTTCTTT
TRBV20-1	TRBD1	many	TRBJ1-4	CSARDIRTGIREKLFF	TGCAGTGCTAGAGATATCCGGACAGGGATTCGGGAAAAACTGTTTTTT
TRBV6-2/TRBV6-3	-	many	TRBJ1-2	CASSEGYGYTF	TGTGCCAGCAGTGAGGGCTATGGCTACACCTTC
TRBV7-9	-	few	TRBJ2-1	CASSSDWTSHNEQFF	TGTGCCAGCAGCTCCGACTGGACCTCCCACAATGAGCAGTTCTTC
TRBV5-1	-	many	TRBJ1-1	CASSLEVGGMNTEAFF	TGCGCCAGCAGCTTGGAAGTTGGGGGCATGAACACTGAAGCTTTCTTT
TRBV15	-	many	TRBJ2-7	CATSAASYEQYF	TGTGCCACCAGTGCGGCGTCCTACGAGCAGTACTTC
TRBV5-5	TRBD2	few	TRBJ2-1	CASSLGLAGGVNEQFF	TGTGCCAGCAGCTTGGGACTAGCGGGAGGTGTAAATGAGCAGTTCTTC
TRBV7-9	-	many	TRBJ2-7	CASSSTAGRGIYEQYF	TGTGCCAGCAGCTCAACCGCGGGACGCGGCATCTACGAGCAGTACTTC
TRBV10-3	-	many	TRBJ2-5	CASQVATQKETQYF	TGTGCCAGCCAGGTCGCGACCCAAAAAGAGACCCAGTACTTC
TRBV20-1	-	few	TRBJ2-1	CSARDYQKGDEQFF	TGCAGTGCTAGAGATTACCAGAAGGGGGACGAGCAGTTCTTC